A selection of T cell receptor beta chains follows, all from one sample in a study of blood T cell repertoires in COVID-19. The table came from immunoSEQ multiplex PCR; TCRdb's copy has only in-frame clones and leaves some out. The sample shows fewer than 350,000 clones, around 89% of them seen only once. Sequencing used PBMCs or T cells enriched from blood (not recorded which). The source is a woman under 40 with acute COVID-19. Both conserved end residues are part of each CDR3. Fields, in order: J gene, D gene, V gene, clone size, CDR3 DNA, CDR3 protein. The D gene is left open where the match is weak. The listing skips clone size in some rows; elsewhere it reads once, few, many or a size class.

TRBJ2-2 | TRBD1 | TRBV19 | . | TGTGCCAGTAGAACCAGGACAGGTAACACCGGGGAGCTGTTTTTT | CASRTRTGNTGELFF
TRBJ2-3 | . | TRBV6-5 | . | TGTGCCAGCAGTTATCATGGGAGCTTGGCAGATACGCAGTATTTT | CASSYHGSLADTQYF
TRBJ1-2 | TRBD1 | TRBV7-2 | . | TGTGCCAGCGGATTGAGGGACAGGGATGGCTACACCTTC | CASGLRDRDGYTF
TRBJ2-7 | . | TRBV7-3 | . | TGTGCCAGCAGCTTAACATCGGGTCTCTACGAGCAGTACTTC | CASSLTSGLYEQYF
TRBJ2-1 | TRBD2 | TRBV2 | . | TGTGCCAGCAGTGAATTTAAGTCGACTAGCGGGACCAATGAGCAGTTCTTC | CASSEFKSTSGTNEQFF
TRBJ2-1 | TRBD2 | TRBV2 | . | TGTGCCAGCAGTGAAAGTCCAGCGGGGTTCAATGAGCAGTTCTTC | CASSESPAGFNEQFF
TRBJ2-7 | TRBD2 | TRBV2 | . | TGTGCCAGCCTGGCGACTAGCGGTACCTACGAGCAGTACTTC | CASLATSGTYEQYF
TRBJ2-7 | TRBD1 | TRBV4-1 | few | TGCGCCAGCAGCCAAGGGACAGGGGGTTCCTACGAGCAGTACTTC | CASSQGTGGSYEQYF
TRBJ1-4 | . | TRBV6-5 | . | TGTGCCAGCAGTCCTGACAGGCTTACTAATGAAAAACTGTTTTTT | CASSPDRLTNEKLFF
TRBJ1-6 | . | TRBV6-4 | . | TGTGCCAGCAGTGAATATGGGCAGGGGAATAATTCACCCCTCCACTTT | CASSEYGQGNNSPLHF
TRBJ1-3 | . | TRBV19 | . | TGTGCCAGTAGTATAGGCCACAGTGGCTCCGGAAACACCATATATTTT | CASSIGHSGSGNTIYF
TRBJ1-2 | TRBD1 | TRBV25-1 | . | TGTGCCAGCAGTGCCTCCGGGACAGGGGTTGGCTATGGCTACACCTTC | CASSASGTGVGYGYTF
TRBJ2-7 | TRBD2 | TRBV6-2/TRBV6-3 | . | TGTGCCAGCACCCCGAGGACTAGCGGTTACGAGCAGTACTTC | CASTPRTSGYEQYF
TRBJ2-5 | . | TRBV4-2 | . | TGTGCCAGCAGCCAAGAATCGCGAGAGACCCAGTACTTC | CASSQESRETQYF
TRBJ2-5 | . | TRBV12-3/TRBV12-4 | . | TGTGCCAGCAGTTTAGGCGAAAAAGAGACCCAGTACTTC | CASSLGEKETQYF
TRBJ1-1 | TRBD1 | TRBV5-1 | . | TGCGCCAGCAGCTTCCGGACAGGGGATGAAGCTTTCTTT | CASSFRTGDEAFF
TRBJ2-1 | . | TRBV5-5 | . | TGTGCCAGCAGCTTGGCCCTAAACAATGAGCAGTTCTTC | CASSLALNNEQFF
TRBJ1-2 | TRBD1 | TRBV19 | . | TGTGCCAGTAGACGGACAGGGGGCGACTATGGCTACACCTTC | CASRRTGGDYGYTF
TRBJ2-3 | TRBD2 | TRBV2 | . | TGTGCCAGCAGTGATGGGACTAGCGGGAGATTGTCAGATACGCAGTATTTT | CASSDGTSGRLSDTQYF
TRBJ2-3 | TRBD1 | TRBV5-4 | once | TGTGCCAGCACCACTCACCGGGACAGGGAACGAGATACGCAGTATTTT | CASTTHRDRERDTQYF
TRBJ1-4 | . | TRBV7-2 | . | TGTGCCAGCAGTTACGGCGGCTATAATGAAAAACTGTTTTTT | CASSYGGYNEKLFF
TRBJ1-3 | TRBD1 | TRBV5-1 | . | TGCGCCAGCAGCCCCCGACAGGGTGGAAACACCATATATTTT | CASSPRQGGNTIYF
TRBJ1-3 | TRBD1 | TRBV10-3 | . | TGTGCCATCAGCGACAGGGACCACTCTGGAAACACCATATATTTT | CAISDRDHSGNTIYF